A selection of T cell receptor beta chains follows, all from one sample in a study of blood T cell repertoires in COVID-19. The protocol was immunoSEQ multiplex PCR, while the TCRdb copy is restricted to in-frame clones and leaves out a portion. Among about 260,000 clones, around nine tenths were seen once, and the ten largest hold 5.2%. The sequenced material came from peripheral blood. The receptor source for this set is a woman in her sixties with COVID-19, enrolled during active disease. Each CDR3 is given with its conserved first and last residue. The D gene is left open where the match is weak. For some rows the clone size is stated as once, few or many, or as a class when expanded; others skip it.

clone_size,j_call,d_call,v_call,cdr3_aa,cdr3_nt
.,TRBJ2-7,.,TRBV4-2,CASSQGRGRGSLFQYF,TGTGCCAGCAGCCAAGGCCGGGGCAGGGGCTCCTTATTCCAGTACTTC
.,TRBJ2-7,TRBD2,TRBV28,CASSLRRESYEQYF,TGTGCCAGCAGTTTACGGCGGGAGAGCTACGAGCAGTACTTC
.,TRBJ1-6,.,TRBV13,CASSLRQAYNSPLHF,TGTGCCAGCAGCTTAAGGCAGGCCTATAATTCACCCCTCCACTTT
.,TRBJ2-7,TRBD1,TRBV7-6,CASSLNPGTERSYEQYF,TGTGCCAGCAGCCTGAACCCAGGGACAGAACGATCCTACGAGCAGTACTTC
.,TRBJ2-1,.,TRBV6-4,CASSEGQGWGNEQFF,TGTGCCAGCAGTGAAGGGCAGGGATGGGGCAATGAGCAGTTCTTC
.,TRBJ1-1,.,TRBV19,CASRPKDSLWAFF,TGTGCCAGTAGGCCTAAAGACAGTCTTTGGGCTTTCTTT
.,TRBJ2-1,TRBD2,TRBV28,CASSKVGTSGMNEQFF,TGTGCCAGCAGCAAGGTCGGGACTAGCGGAATGAATGAGCAGTTCTTC
.,TRBJ2-7,TRBD2,TRBV28,CASSLGGESYEQYF,TGTGCCAGCAGTTTAGGGGGGGAATCCTACGAGCAGTACTTC
.,TRBJ1-6,TRBD1,TRBV27,CASSLFGTAYNSPLHF,TGTGCCAGCAGTTTGTTCGGGACAGCCTATAATTCACCCCTCCACTTT
.,TRBJ2-1,TRBD2,TRBV19,CASTRRTSVTYNEQFF,TGTGCCAGTACCCGCCGGACTAGCGTTACATACAATGAGCAGTTCTTC
.,TRBJ1-2,.,TRBV28,CASIPGGFDGYTF,TGTGCCAGCATCCCCGGCGGGTTCGATGGCTACACCTTC
.,TRBJ1-4,.,TRBV7-2,CASTLHQGGSEKLFF,TGTGCCAGCACCCTTCACCAGGGAGGTAGTGAAAAACTGTTTTTT
.,TRBJ2-7,TRBD1,TRBV7-9,CASRDTDRGLSYEQYF,TGTGCCAGCAGAGATACGGACAGGGGGCTTTCCTACGAGCAGTACTTC
.,TRBJ2-1,.,TRBV21-1,CASSKGWALRGRPSPEQFF,TGTGCCAGCAGCAAAGGTTGGGCTTTAAGGGGGCGACCGTCTCCTGAGCAGTTCTTC
.,TRBJ1-5,TRBD1,TRBV28,CASRKTGGSNQPQHF,TGTGCCAGCAGAAAAACAGGGGGTAGCAATCAGCCCCAGCATTTT
.,TRBJ2-1,.,TRBV20-1,CSASRFNEQFF,TGCAGTGCTAGCCGGTTCAATGAGCAGTTCTTC
.,TRBJ1-2,.,TRBV18,CASSPLRQVEDYGYTF,TGTGCCAGCTCACCCCTTAGACAGGTGGAGGACTATGGCTACACCTTC
.,TRBJ1-3,.,TRBV19,CASSIDKSRISGNTIYF,TGTGCCAGTAGTATAGATAAGTCGCGGATCTCTGGAAACACCATATATTTT
.,TRBJ2-2,.,TRBV5-4,CASSETGAQDEGGELFF,TGTGCCAGCAGCGAGACTGGGGCCCAAGACGAAGGCGGGGAGCTGTTTTTT
once,TRBJ2-7,TRBD1,TRBV6-5,CASSSSGTGGLEQYF,TGTGCCAGCAGTTCCTCCGGGACAGGGGGCCTCGAGCAGTACTTC
.,TRBJ2-2,.,TRBV29-1,CSIRRGGELFF,TGCAGCATAAGGAGGGGCGGGGAGCTGTTTTTT
.,TRBJ2-7,TRBD1,TRBV7-2,CASSLRTGLMNEQYF,TGTGCCAGCAGCCTTCGGACAGGGCTCATGAACGAGCAGTACTTC
once,TRBJ2-5,.,TRBV29-1,CSVARRETQYF,TGCAGCGTTGCACGGAGAGAGACCCAGTACTTC
.,TRBJ1-4,.,TRBV4-1,CASSLRYPTNEKLFF,TGCGCCAGCAGCCTGCGGTACCCCACTAATGAAAAACTGTTTTTT
.,TRBJ1-2,.,TRBV5-1,CASRKPEEGLGGYTF,TGCGCCAGCAGGAAACCCGAGGAGGGACTTGGTGGCTACACCTTC
.,TRBJ1-6,TRBD1,TRBV28,CASSSRDRGSSYNSPLHF,TGTGCCAGCAGTTCCCGGGACAGGGGAAGCTCCTATAATTCACCCCTCCACTTT
once,TRBJ2-1,.,TRBV5-1,CASSLVPTSNEQFF,TGCGCCAGCAGCTTGGTCCCTACCTCCAATGAGCAGTTCTTC
.,TRBJ2-7,TRBD2,TRBV7-2,CASHSGGSVYEQYF,TGTGCCAGCCATAGCGGGGGCTCTGTCTACGAGCAGTACTTC
.,TRBJ1-2,.,TRBV29-1,CSVDPGWNYGYTF,TGCAGCGTTGATCCGGGGTGGAACTATGGCTACACCTTC